The clone carrying this TCR beta chain was recorded only once. Its target is not known. The data were taken from a study of T cell responses to AZD1222 COVID-19 vaccine. General observations from the study: Two doses of AZD1222 preceded a rise in Spike-specific TCR breadth and depth. It should be noted that donors were predominantly white British and more often female, and clonal diversity was possibly underestimated. Repertoire samples came only from after the peak T cell response.

CDR1 is SGHRS, CDR2 YFSETQ, per germline. Losses at the gene ends were 0 bases for V and 4 bases for J; bases not matched to a gene: 6. The CDR3 covers 15 residues. Clones were read by immunoSEQ multiplex PCR, and TCRdb kept only the in-frame ones, dropping some. The data hold roughly 260,000 clones, with approximately 95% observed a single time. The specimen was peripheral blood, collected on day 0 of AZD1222 vaccination. The TCR sequence derives from an adult in good health. The rearrangement joins TRBV5-1 to TRBJ1-1; 7 positions match TRBD1. CDR3 bases: TGCGCCAGCAGCTTGGGACAGGGTTTTGGCACTGAAGCTTTCTTT. Protein sequence: CASSLGQGFGTEAFF. The variable domain in full, completed from reference TRBV5-1 and TRBJ1-1, reads KAGVTQTPRYLIKTRGQQVTLSCSPISGHRSVSWYQQTPGQGLQFLFEYFSETQRNKGNFPGRFSGRQFSNSRSEMNVSTLELGDSALYLCASSLGQGFGTEAFFGQGTRLTVV.